Sequencing of this T cell receptor beta chain was carried out in a study of blood T cell repertoires in COVID-19. In the original processing: Estimation of nucleated cell counts was performed using reference gene primer amplification. Assay used: immunoSEQ multiplex PCR; TCRdb lists only in-frame clones, some missing. From that table come the V and J calls and clone size; the DNA was used to work out D and trimming. The data show some 180,000 clones, approximately 91% seen once. This CDR3 region has 12 residues. V was clipped by 6 bases and J by 1 base, with 9 bases between them. Per the germline V gene, CDR1 is SQVTM and CDR2 is ANQGSEA.

The TCR was taken from a young man with COVID-19, enrolled during active disease. This rearrangement joins TRBV29-1 to TRBJ1-1; no reliable D call. Sequenced input: peripheral blood. The CDR3 DNA is TGCAGCGTCGCGACTGAGAACACTGAAGCTTTCTTT. Its translation: CSVATENTEAFF.